This is a list of T cell receptor beta chains from one sample in a study of blood T cells in healthy people across ages. TCRdb recomputed calls from the 5' RACE reads with MiXCR, one row per CDR3 protein. Of fewer than 800,000 distinct CDR3 sequences in the sample, roughly 30% are singletons; the top ten hold approximately 15%. Sequenced sample: blood. The receptors were sampled from a woman older than 75 in good health. CDR3s include the opening cysteine and the closing phenylalanine or tryptophan. A D gene is named only where the DNA matches it firmly. The size field is filled for only some rows; it gives once, few, many or a size class.

j_gene: TRBJ2-3
d_gene: TRBD2
abundance: many
v_gene: TRBV20-1
len: 15
CDR3nt: TGCAGTGCTAGCCGCGGTCAGGGAGGGTTCGATACGCAGTATTTT
CDR3aa: CSASRGQGGFDTQYF

j_gene: TRBJ2-7
d_gene: TRBD2
abundance: many
v_gene: TRBV4-2
len: 16
CDR3nt: TGTGCCAGCAGCCAAGATCTCGGGGGGGACTCCTACGAGCAGTACTTC
CDR3aa: CASSQDLGGDSYEQYF

j_gene: TRBJ2-7
d_gene: TRBD2
abundance: few
v_gene: TRBV30
len: 16
CDR3nt: TGTGCCTTGGAGAAGGGAAGCGGGGGCGTCTCCTACGAGCAGTACTTC
CDR3aa: CALEKGSGGVSYEQYF

j_gene: TRBJ2-3
d_gene: .
abundance: few
v_gene: TRBV6-2/TRBV6-3
len: 14
CDR3nt: TGTGCCAGCAGTTATTCGCTCGGCACAGATACGCAGTATTTT
CDR3aa: CASSYSLGTDTQYF

j_gene: TRBJ2-1
d_gene: TRBD2
abundance: .
v_gene: TRBV15
len: 18
CDR3nt: TGTGCCACCAGCAGAGATTTACCGACTAGCGGAGTATACAATGAGCAGTTCTTC
CDR3aa: CATSRDLPTSGVYNEQFF

j_gene: TRBJ2-5
d_gene: .
abundance: many
v_gene: TRBV27
len: 16
CDR3nt: TGTGCCAGCAGTTTATCCGGGGCCCTGGAGCAAGAGACCCAGTACTTC
CDR3aa: CASSLSGALEQETQYF

j_gene: TRBJ2-4
d_gene: .
abundance: .
v_gene: TRBV20-1
len: 9
CDR3nt: TGCAGTGCTAAGGTCATTCAGTACTTC
CDR3aa: CSAKVIQYF

j_gene: TRBJ2-7
d_gene: .
abundance: many
v_gene: TRBV6-2/TRBV6-3
len: 15
CDR3nt: TGTGCCAGCAGTCCCACCTCGGGCGGGCCGGACGAGCAGTACTTC
CDR3aa: CASSPTSGGPDEQYF

j_gene: TRBJ1-5
d_gene: TRBD1
abundance: .
v_gene: TRBV25-1
len: 14
CDR3nt: TGTGCCAGCAGGCGGACAGGGCCGGGTCAGCCCCAGCATTTT
CDR3aa: CASRRTGPGQPQHF

j_gene: TRBJ1-1
d_gene: .
abundance: few
v_gene: TRBV28
len: 16
CDR3nt: TGTGCCAGCAGTTTAGAGGGTTGGGGCTCAAACACTGAAGCTTTCTTT
CDR3aa: CASSLEGWGSNTEAFF

j_gene: TRBJ1-2
d_gene: .
abundance: once
v_gene: TRBV30
len: 14
CDR3nt: TGTGCCTGGGGCAAGGAGGGTGTTAGCTATGGCTACACCTTC
CDR3aa: CAWGKEGVSYGYTF

j_gene: TRBJ2-7
d_gene: .
abundance: many
v_gene: TRBV28
len: 16
CDR3nt: TGTGCCAGCAGTAGCTCTTTACTAAAGCTTCTCTACGAGCAGTACTTC
CDR3aa: CASSSSLLKLLYEQYF

j_gene: TRBJ2-7
d_gene: TRBD2
abundance: .
v_gene: TRBV25-1
len: 16
CDR3nt: TGTGCCAGCAGTGACCTTAGCGGGGGACGAACCTACGAGCAGTACTTC
CDR3aa: CASSDLSGGRTYEQYF

j_gene: TRBJ2-1
d_gene: TRBD1
abundance: many
v_gene: TRBV12-3/TRBV12-4
len: 14
CDR3nt: TGTGCCAGCAGTTCCCGACAGGGTTACAATGAGCAGTTCTTC
CDR3aa: CASSSRQGYNEQFF

j_gene: TRBJ2-5
d_gene: .
abundance: few
v_gene: TRBV6-1
len: 13
CDR3nt: TGTGCCAGCAGTGAAGTGGACCAAGGGACCCAGTACTTC
CDR3aa: CASSEVDQGTQYF

j_gene: TRBJ2-3
d_gene: TRBD2
abundance: many
v_gene: TRBV7-8
len: 15
CDR3nt: TGTGCCAGCAGTTTACTAGCGGGGGCTGCAGATACGCAGTATTTT
CDR3aa: CASSLLAGAADTQYF

j_gene: TRBJ2-1
d_gene: .
abundance: .
v_gene: TRBV5-1
len: 16
CDR3nt: TGCGCCAGCAGCCCGGGGGAGTTCAGCTCCTACAATGAGCAGTTCTTC
CDR3aa: CASSPGEFSSYNEQFF

j_gene: TRBJ1-2
d_gene: TRBD1
abundance: .
v_gene: TRBV20-1
len: 16
CDR3nt: TGCAGTGCTAGAGATAGCTGGGACAGTGGGTACTATGGCTACACCTTC
CDR3aa: CSARDSWDSGYYGYTF

j_gene: TRBJ2-2
d_gene: .
abundance: many
v_gene: TRBV4-3
len: 14
CDR3nt: TGCGCCAGCAGCCGCAAGGTGAACACCGGGGAGCTGTTTTTT
CDR3aa: CASSRKVNTGELFF

j_gene: TRBJ2-4
d_gene: .
abundance: many
v_gene: TRBV20-1
len: 13
CDR3nt: TGCAGTGCTAGAGAACAGGCCAAAAACATTCAGTACTTC
CDR3aa: CSAREQAKNIQYF

j_gene: TRBJ2-3
d_gene: TRBD2
abundance: many
v_gene: TRBV27
len: 15
CDR3nt: TGTGCCAGCAGTAAAGGACTAGCGATGAGAGATACGCAGTATTTT
CDR3aa: CASSKGLAMRDTQYF

j_gene: TRBJ2-4
d_gene: TRBD1
abundance: once
v_gene: TRBV5-1
len: 15
CDR3nt: TGCGCCAGCAGCGCACCGGGACAGGGGGCTGGCATTCAGTACTTC
CDR3aa: CASSAPGQGAGIQYF

j_gene: TRBJ2-2
d_gene: TRBD2
abundance: .
v_gene: TRBV5-4
len: 16
CDR3nt: TGTGCCAGCAGCTTGGGGCTAGCGGGGGCTAACGGGGAGCTGTTTTTT
CDR3aa: CASSLGLAGANGELFF

j_gene: TRBJ2-2
d_gene: .
abundance: many
v_gene: TRBV5-1
len: 15
CDR3nt: TGCGCCAGCAGCTTGGCCCCCCAGGGCGCCGGGGAGCTGTTTTTT
CDR3aa: CASSLAPQGAGELFF